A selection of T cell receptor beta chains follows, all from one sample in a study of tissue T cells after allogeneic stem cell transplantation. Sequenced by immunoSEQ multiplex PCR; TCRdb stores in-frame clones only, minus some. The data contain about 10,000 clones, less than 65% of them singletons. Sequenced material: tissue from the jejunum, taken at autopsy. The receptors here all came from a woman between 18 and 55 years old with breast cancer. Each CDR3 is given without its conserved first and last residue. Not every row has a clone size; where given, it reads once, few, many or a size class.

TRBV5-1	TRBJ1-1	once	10	ASRVGTTEAF
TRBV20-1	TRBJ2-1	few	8	STDENEQF
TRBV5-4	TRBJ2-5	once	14	ASSYPGQGRQETQY
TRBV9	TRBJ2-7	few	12	ASSSGLADYEQY
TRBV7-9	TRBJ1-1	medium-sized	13	ASSAYRGLNTEAF
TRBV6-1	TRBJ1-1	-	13	ASSEGAGDWGEAF
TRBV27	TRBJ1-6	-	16	ASSFESTGSSYNSPLH
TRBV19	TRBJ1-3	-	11	ATSESAGNTIY
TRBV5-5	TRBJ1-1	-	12	ASSLPSANTEAF
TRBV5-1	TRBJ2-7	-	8	ASSSYEQY
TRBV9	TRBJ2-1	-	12	ASSVPGTYNEQF
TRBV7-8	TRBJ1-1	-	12	ASSDRTVNTEAF
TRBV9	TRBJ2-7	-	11	ASSVGSVGEQY
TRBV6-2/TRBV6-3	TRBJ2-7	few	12	ASSFVGGYYEQY
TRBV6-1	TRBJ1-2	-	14	ASSEWEISHNYGYT